The 5 T cell receptor beta chains below all came from one sample that was sequenced in a study of control samples from healthy donors and cancer patients (dated by TCRdb to 2020 to 2021). To prepare the library, the immunoSEQ multiplex PCR assay was applied. TCRdb took this table from immuneACCESS and kept in-frame rearrangements with V and J called. Such tables lack part of the clones; where checked against another copy, unresolved V genes explain under half of the gap, and the rest is unexplained. The sample records 150,000 to 200,000 clones, around 90% of which are singletons. Just over 1.4% of the sample comes from the top ten. The sample was blood. The receptors here all came from a woman aged 50 to 60 in good health.

The chain is built from TRBV2 and TRBJ1-5; 7 positions agree with TRBD1. J lost 0 bases, V lost 4 bases, and 3 bases had no gene match. CDR3 length: 15 residues. Germline values: CDR1 SNHLY, CDR2 FYNNEI. The DNA for the CDR3 is TGTGCCAGCAGTGGGACAGGCTATAGCAATCAGCCCCAGCATTTT. This encodes CASSGTGYSNQPQHF.

V gene TRBV2 combines with J gene TRBJ2-2; D uncertain. Trimming removed 1 base from V and 4 bases from J, with 7 bases in between. From germline, CDR1 is SNHLY and CDR2 FYNNEI. This CDR3 comprises 14 residues. DNA of the CDR3: TGTGCCAGCAGTGAAGTGCGGAGCACCGGGGAGCTGTTTTTT. Amino acid sequence: CASSEVRSTGELFF.

The rearrangement links TRBV9 to TRBJ1-1; D call uncertain. Germline V gives CDR1 SGDLS, CDR2 YYNGEE. Trimming left V 4 bases short and J 4 bases short, with 23 bases between. CDR3 length: 17 amino acids. CDR3 sequence reads: CASSPNLRGVRGTEAFF. In DNA, the CDR3 is TGTGCCAGCAGCCCTAATTTGCGGGGTGTACGAGGCACTGAAGCTTTCTTT. The whole variable domain, remainder taken from reference TRBV9 and TRBJ1-1, is DSGVTQTPKHLITATGQRVTLRCSPRSGDLSVYWYQQSLDQGLQFLIQYYNGEERAKGNILERFSAQQFPDLHSELNLSSLELGDSALYFCASSPNLRGVRGTEAFFGQGTRLTVV.

The genes are TRBV27 and TRBJ1-2; a possible D gene is TRBD1 (5 bases). Trimming shortened V by 6 bases and J by 0 bases, and 20 bases separated the two germline ends. The CDR3 has 17 residues. Per the germline V gene, CDR1 is MNHEY and CDR2 is SMNVEV (reference sequence). In nucleotides, the CDR3 is TGTGCCAGCAGCCTAGGGTTGGGGGGGACTTCTAACTATGGCTACACCTTC. Translating gives CASSLGLGGTSNYGYTF.

Only one count was recorded for this clone. This rearrangement joins TRBV5-1 to TRBJ1-1; TRBD1 might be the D (6 bases). This CDR3 is built from 14 residues. V dropped 4 bases and J dropped 5 bases, with 15 bases sitting between them. CDR1 and CDR2 (germline): SGHRS, YFSETQ. In DNA form, the CDR3 reads TGCGCCAGCAGCCCTAGCGGGGGACAAACTGAAGCTTTCTTT. Translated: CASSPSGGQTEAFF.